This T cell receptor (beta chain) appears in the sequencing data of a study of PD-1 blockade in mismatch repair-deficient tumors. Whole-study results and caveats: All three positive peptides came from frameshift mutations, yielding 110 to 150 blood TCRs.

The data were produced by immunoSEQ multiplex PCR, yet TCRdb's version contains in-frame clones alone and is incomplete. The data show around 13,000 clones, with just over 85% seen just once and about an eighth held by the top ten. Germline CDR1 is MNHEY and CDR2 is SMNVEV (reference sequence). V shed 2 bases and J shed 2 bases, with 10 bases lying between them. The CDR3 totals 14 residues. Note on this clone: Its antigen remains unknown.

Specified time point: identical approximately 11-day culture without peptide (control). This chain joins TRBV27 and TRBJ2-7, with TRBD1 as a possible D gene (5 bases). The receptor comes from an adult with mismatch repair-deficient cancer. The sample in question was cells cultured in vitro, obtained from a patient treated with pembrolizumab. The CDR3 spells CASSLTGGTYEQYF. The CDR3 region has the DNA TGTGCCAGCAGTTTAACAGGCGGTACCTACGAGCAGTACTTC.